The 28 T cell receptor beta chains listed next were all sequenced from one sample in a study of blood T cell repertoires in COVID-19. Generated by immunoSEQ multiplex PCR, the TCRdb table keeps only in-frame clones and is missing some. The sample lists about 160,000 clones, roughly 84% occurring once. Material: peripheral blood. These receptors were collected from a woman older than 75 with active or convalescent COVID-19.

The chain recombines TRBV5-1 with TRBJ1-1; D is perhaps TRBD1 (5 bases). This CDR3 has 14 amino acids. V shed 2 bases and J shed 1 base, with 9 bases lying between them. Germline-derived CDR1 and CDR2 are SGHRS and YFSETQ. CDR3 nucleotides: TGCGCCAGCAGCTTCAACGGGGGGAACACTGAAGCTTTCTTT. As protein: CASSFNGGNTEAFF. Full variable domain (remainder filled in from reference TRBV5-1 and TRBJ1-1): KAGVTQTPRYLIKTRGQQVTLSCSPISGHRSVSWYQQTPGQGLQFLFEYFSETQRNKGNFPGRFSGRQFSNSRSEMNVSTLELGDSALYLCASSFNGGNTEAFFGQGTRLTVV.

This clone was seen a single time. The genes are TRBV7-9 and TRBJ2-5; perhaps TRBD2 as D (6 bases). CDR1 is SEHNR and CDR2 is FQNEAQ in the germline V gene (reference sequence). The V and J ends lost 4 bases and 6 bases respectively, with 12 bases between them. CDR3 length: 13 residues. CDR3 nucleotides: TGTGCCAGCAGCTCGACTAGTTTCCAGACCCAGTACTTC. Translated, it gives CASSSTSFQTQYF.

The V gene is TRBV6-5, the J gene TRBJ1-2; D unclear. CDR3 length: 14 residues. Germline loops: CDR1 MNHEY, CDR2 SVGAGI. V lost 2 bases, J lost 7 bases, and 14 bases lay in between. Here the CDR3 reads CASSYTSGRIGYTF. The CDR3 DNA sequence: TGTGCCAGCAGTTACACTTCCGGCAGGATTGGCTACACCTTC.

This sequence joins TRBV3-1 (or the pseudogene TRBV3-2) and TRBJ1-1, with 7 bases fitting TRBD1. V was clipped by 2 bases and J by 0 bases; unmatched bases: 9. CDR3 length: 17 amino acids. The V gene's germline CDR1 is LGHDT and CDR2 YNNKEL (reference sequence). The CDR3 nucleotides read TGTGCCAGCAGCCAATGGAGGGCAGGGGGGATGAACACTGAAGCTTTCTTT. Its protein product is CASSQWRAGGMNTEAFF.

This rearrangement joins TRBV5-4 to TRBJ1-1, with D maybe TRBD1 (6 bases). The length of the CDR3 is 16 residues. CDR1 is SGHNT and CDR2 is YYREEE in the germline V gene (reference sequence). Trimming took 0 bases from V and 1 from J, leaving 13 bases between them. The chain's CDR3 is CASSLESQGSNTEAFF. The CDR3 nucleotides are TGTGCCAGCAGCTTGGAGTCCCAGGGGTCGAACACTGAAGCTTTCTTT. The full variable domain, its missing parts supplied by reference TRBV5-4 and TRBJ1-1, is ETGVTQSPTHLIKTRGQQVTLRCSSQSGHNTVSWYQQALGQGPQFIFQYYREEENGRGNFPPRFSGLQFPNYSSELNVNALELDDSALYLCASSLESQGSNTEAFFGQGTRLTVV.

The rearrangement links TRBV28 to TRBJ1-2; D perhaps matches TRBD1 (6 bases). V dropped 6 bases and J dropped 4 bases, with 21 bases sitting between them. This CDR3 comprises 16 residues. Germline V gives CDR1 MDHEN, CDR2 SYDVKM. DNA of the CDR3: TGTGCCAGCAGGGAGTATCCCTTTGGGGGCGCCTATGGCTACACCTTC. Protein sequence: CASREYPFGGAYGYTF.

The genes are TRBV18 and TRBJ1-5, with D perhaps TRBD1 (5 bases). CDR1 is KGHSH, CDR2 LQKENI, per germline. The CDR3 has 14 amino acids. V lost 4 bases and J lost 7, with 14 bases in between. CDR3: CASSHALEGQPQHF. The DNA for the CDR3 is TGTGCCAGCTCACACGCGTTGGAGGGGCAGCCCCAGCATTTT.

This chain uses TRBV29-1 with TRBJ1-1, with TRBD1 identical over 8 bases. Losses at the gene ends were 7 bases for V and 4 bases for J; bases not matched to a gene: 5. CDR3 length equals 12 residues. Germline V gives CDR1 SQVTM, CDR2 ANQGSEA. The CDR3 reads CSGDRGSTEAFF. DNA for the CDR3: TGCAGCGGAGACAGGGGAAGCACTGAAGCTTTCTTT.

The chain carries TRBV7-9 and TRBJ1-4, with 7 nucleotides matching TRBD1. Trimming cost V 6 bases and J 8 bases; bases outside gene matches: 9. Germline CDR1 is SEHNR and CDR2 is FQNEAQ (reference sequence). This CDR3 contains 14 residues. CDR3 nucleotides: TGTGCCAGCAGTCGGACAGGAGATTACGAAAAACTGTTTTTT. Amino acid sequence: CASSRTGDYEKLFF.

This clone has more than one count but fewer than ten. The chain carries TRBV24-1 and TRBJ2-1; a possible D gene is TRBD1 (6 bases). CDR1 is KGHDR and CDR2 is SFDVKD in the germline V gene. The CDR3 totals 15 residues. Trimming shortened V by 0 bases and J by 6 bases, and 11 bases separated the two germline ends. The CDR3 protein is CATSDLLTGLNEQFF. The CDR3 DNA sequence: TGTGCCACCAGTGATTTGTTAACAGGGCTCAATGAGCAGTTCTTC.

This sequence joins TRBV6-5 and TRBJ1-2; D remains unclear. V was pared by 11 bases and J by 1 base, with 8 bases between. This CDR3 has 11 amino acids. Germline values: CDR1 MNHEY, CDR2 SVGAGI. CDR3 amino acids: CAAVVNYGYTF. CDR3 DNA: TGTGCCGCCGTAGTTAACTATGGCTACACCTTC.

A note on this clone: Within the sample, other DNA sequences also encode this same CDR3. The J gene is TRBJ1-2, the V gene TRBV24-1; tentatively, D is TRBD1 (6 bases). Germline assignment: CDR1 KGHDR and CDR2 SFDVKD. The CDR3 is made up of 13 amino acids. Deletions cut 4 bases from V and 2 bases from J, with 7 bases between. CDR3 bases: TGTGCCACCAGTGAAAGGGGGAACTATGGCTACACCTTC. This encodes CATSERGNYGYTF.

V is TRBV6-5 and J is TRBJ1-5; perhaps TRBD1 as D (5 bases). CDR1 and CDR2 (germline): MNHEY, SVGAGI. CDR3 length equals 14 residues. V was clipped by 0 bases and J by 3 bases, with 6 bases between them. Written as DNA, the CDR3 is TGTGCCAGCAGTTACTCACAGGTCAATCAGCCCCAGCATTTT. Its translation is CASSYSQVNQPQHF.

This clone turned up a few times. V and J are TRBV7-3 and TRBJ2-1; 15 nucleotides match TRBD2. From germline, CDR1 is SGHTA and CDR2 FQGTGA. The V segment lost 1 base and the J segment 10 bases; nucleotides outside the gene matches: 14. The CDR3 is 19 residues long. CDR3: CASSLRGLAGGQAQNEQFF. CDR3 in DNA: TGTGCCAGCAGCTTAAGGGGACTAGCGGGAGGTCAGGCTCAGAACGAGCAGTTCTTC.

The genes are TRBV28 and TRBJ1-1; D might be TRBD1 (6 bases). V was cut by 1 base and J by 4 bases, with 10 bases left in between. Germline V CDR1 and CDR2: MDHEN, SYDVKM. The CDR3 contains 14 residues. The CDR3 nucleotides read TGTGCCAGCAGTTTATTGACAGGCAGCACTGAAGCTTTCTTT. This encodes CASSLLTGSTEAFF.

The V and J genes are TRBV6-5 and TRBJ2-6, with unresolved D. The CDR3 spans 15 residues. Germline CDR1 MNHEY, CDR2 SVGAGI. Trimming shortened V by 7 bases and J by 0 bases, and 10 bases separated the two germline ends. The CDR3 loop is CASTSRGSGANVLTF. The CDR3 DNA reads as TGTGCCAGCACTAGTCGAGGCTCTGGGGCCAACGTCCTGACTTTC.

The J gene is TRBJ1-2, the V gene TRBV7-9; 9 bases map to TRBD1. Germline V gives CDR1 SEHNR, CDR2 FQNEAQ (reference sequence). The CDR3 has 14 residues. After removal of 5 bases from V and 8 bases from J, the junction contained 9 bases not matched to a gene. CDR3 amino acids: CASSRTGDFSGYTF. In DNA, the CDR3 is TGTGCCAGCAGCCGGACAGGGGATTTTAGCGGCTACACCTTC.

V is TRBV5-6 and J is TRBJ1-3; D is unresolved. Looked up from germline, CDR1 is SGHDT and CDR2 is YYEEEE. The CDR3 totals 14 residues. V was trimmed by 4 bases and J by 0 bases, leaving 8 bases between them. The CDR3 region is CASSVPGSGNTIYF. The CDR3 coding sequence is TGTGCCAGCAGCGTTCCCGGCTCTGGAAACACCATATATTTT.

V usage is TRBV19 and J usage is TRBJ1-5; D gene unclear. Trimming stripped 8 bases from V and 2 bases from J, with 16 bases between. CDR1 is LNHDA and CDR2 is SQIVND in the germline V gene (reference sequence). This CDR3 has 15 residues. The CDR3 DNA sequence: TGTGCCAGTGGATCAGGTCGGGGTGGCAATCAGCCCCAGCATTTT. As protein: CASGSGRGGNQPQHF. Looking up the rest from reference TRBV19 and TRBJ1-5 gives the full variable domain: DGGITQSPKYLFRKEGQNVTLSCEQNLNHDAMYWYRQDPGQGLRLIYYSQIVNDFQKGDIAEGYSVSREKKESFPLTVTSAQKNPTAFYLCASGSGRGGNQPQHFGDGTRLSIL.

The rearrangement joins TRBV5-5 to TRBJ2-3; 12 positions agree with TRBD2. The J segment lost 4 bases and the V segment lost 0 bases, leaving 3 bases of the junction unmatched. Germline V gene lookup returns CDR1 SGHKS and CDR2 YYEKEE (reference sequence). This CDR3 region has 16 residues. The CDR3 spells CASSLELAGGPDTQYF. The CDR3 DNA reads as TGTGCCAGCAGCTTGGAACTAGCGGGAGGCCCAGATACGCAGTATTTT.

The genes are TRBV30 and TRBJ2-5; 13 nucleotides line up with TRBD2. Germline values: CDR1 GTSNPN, CDR2 SVGIG (reference sequence). The CDR3 length is 17 residues. The V gene end was trimmed by 0 bases and the J gene end by 4 bases; junction bases not matched to a gene: 8. DNA for the CDR3: TGTGCCTGGAGTGTCCCGGGACTAGCGGGATATTTAGAGACCCAGTACTTC. Protein: CAWSVPGLAGYLETQYF.

This chain links TRBV29-1 with TRBJ1-2, with D uncertain. The V gene's germline CDR1 is SQVTM and CDR2 ANQGSEA. V gave up 8 bases and J gave up 5 bases, with 12 bases separating them. The CDR3 has 11 amino acids. The CDR3 here is CSFGSDYGYTF. The CDR3 DNA sequence: TGCAGCTTCGGGTCAGATTATGGCTACACCTTC.

V gene TRBV20-1 combines with J gene TRBJ1-4, with TRBD1 matching over 8 bases. CDR1 is DFQATT and CDR2 is SNEGSKA in the germline V gene (reference sequence). V gave up 3 bases and J gave up 1 base; unmatched junction bases: 1. This CDR3 spans 14 amino acids. The CDR3 coding sequence is TGCAGTGCTAGTACAGGGGGAACTAATGAAAAACTGTTTTTT. It encodes CSASTGGTNEKLFF.

J is TRBJ1-2 and V is TRBV7-2; tentative D call: TRBD1 (6 bases). V was cut by 5 bases and J by 4 bases, with 17 bases left in between. Germline loops: CDR1 SGHTA, CDR2 FQGNSA. This CDR3 comprises 15 residues. The CDR3 loop reads CASSLRSGVSYGYTF. In nucleotides, the CDR3 is TGTGCCAGCAGCCTCCGATCAGGGGTGAGCTATGGCTACACCTTC.

This clone was picked up one time. This chain connects TRBV7-3 to TRBJ2-1; TRBD2 agrees at 9 bases. The J segment lost 8 bases and the V segment lost 5 bases, leaving 10 bases of the junction unmatched. This CDR3 is 15 amino acids long. CDR1 and CDR2 (germline): SGHTA, FQGTGA. The CDR3: CASSLAAGGFYEQFF. The DNA for the CDR3 is TGTGCCAGCAGCCTGGCGGCGGGAGGGTTCTATGAGCAGTTCTTC.

On this clone itself: This sample also contains other DNA sequences that code for the same CDR3. The chain couples TRBV5-1 to TRBJ2-7; D may be TRBD1 (6 bases). The CDR3 is 13 amino acids. The V gene's germline CDR1 is SGHRS and CDR2 YFSETQ. V lost 0 bases and J 5 bases, leaving 9 bases between the germline ends. The CDR3 region has the DNA TGCGCCAGCAGCTTGGAGGGGGTCCACGAGCAGTACTTC. Translating gives CASSLEGVHEQYF.

The chain couples TRBV11-3 to TRBJ1-3; D not resolved. The CDR3 is made up of 16 amino acids. Trimming cost V 0 bases and J 0 bases, with 9 bases left between them. The germline CDR1 and CDR2 sequences are SGHNT and YENEEA. CDR3 sequence: CASSLDRFHSGNTIYF. The CDR3 DNA sequence: TGTGCCAGCAGCTTAGATCGGTTCCACTCTGGAAACACCATATATTTT.

Written as DNA, the CDR3 is TGTGCCAGCAGTTACTCGGGGCAGGCCGTCATGAGCACCATATATTTT. Residues: CASSYSGQAVMSTIYF. The V gene is TRBV6-2 or TRBV6-3, the J gene TRBJ1-3; possibly TRBD1 for D (5 bases). Per the germline V gene, CDR1 is MNHEY and CDR2 is SVGEGT. CDR3 length equals 16 residues. V was trimmed by 0 bases and J by 9 bases, leaving 18 bases between them.